Shown below are 17 T cell receptor beta chains from a single sample sequenced in a study of blood T cells in healthy people across ages. Through a sample-barcoded 5' primer and a J-beta primer mix, a second PCR was run for roughly 7 to 11 cycles. TCRdb reanalysed the 5' RACE reads using MiXCR and keeps one entry per CDR3 protein. Among approximately 2,000,000 distinct CDR3 sequences listed, about two fifths were seen once. The sample consisted of blood. The receptor set was obtained from a human donor in good health.

The chain uses TRBV29-1 and TRBJ2-4; 7 bases are a match to TRBD1. Near its end, the DNA agrees better with TRBJ2-7, so the J call may be wrong. This CDR3 spans 15 amino acids. Germline CDR1 SQVTM, CDR2 ANQGSEA. The CDR3 region is CSVEVPTGTPNEQYF. The CDR3 DNA sequence: TGCAGCGTTGAAGTCCCGACAGGGACGCCTAACGAGCAGTACTTC.

This clonotype was seen a few times. The rearrangement joins TRBV9 to TRBJ2-3; tentatively, D is TRBD2 (5 bases). The CDR3 runs to 14 residues. CDR1 is SGDLS, CDR2 YYNGEE, per germline. Between the trimmed V and J ends, which lost 3 bases and 2 bases, there was a span of 10 bases. The CDR3 sequence is CASSAAGPTDTQYF. The CDR3 bases are TGTGCCAGCAGCGCCGCGGGTCCCACAGATACGCAGTATTTT. Filled out from reference TRBV9 and TRBJ2-3, the complete variable domain reads DSGVTQTPKHLITATGQRVTLRCSPRSGDLSVYWYQQSLDQGLQFLIQYYNGEERAKGNILERFSAQQFPDLHSELNLSSLELGDSALYFCASSAAGPTDTQYFGPGTRLTVL.

This clonotype has a handful of counts. The CDR3 coding sequence is TGTGCCAGCAGCTGGGGGGCTAGAGGTGACACAGATACGCAGTATTTT. Amino acid sequence: CASSWGARGDTDTQYF. The rearrangement joins TRBV11-3 to TRBJ2-3; either TRBD1 or TRBD2 may supply D (6 bases each). Trimming cost V 4 bases and J 2 bases, with 16 bases left between them. CDR3 size: 16 residues. Germline CDR1 and CDR2: SGHNT and YENEEA.

The chain carries TRBV6-5 and TRBJ1-2; D is possibly TRBD1 (5 bases). The V and J ends lost 4 bases and 1 base respectively, with 16 bases between them. The CDR3 covers 16 residues. Germline V CDR1 and CDR2: MNHEY, SVGAGI. CDR3 DNA sequence: TGTGCCAGCAGTTTCCAATTAGCGACAGTTAACTATGGCTACACCTTC. Amino acid sequence: CASSFQLATVNYGYTF.

This clonotype turned up a few times. The chain joins TRBV4-2 to TRBJ2-3; 8 bases line up with TRBD2. Germline assignment: CDR1 LGHNA and CDR2 YNFKEQ. The CDR3 is 16 amino acids. The ends lost 1 base at V and 4 bases at J; junction bases unmatched: 7. The chain's CDR3 is CASSQVRSGGPDTQYF. The CDR3 DNA reads TGTGCCAGCAGCCAAGTCAGGAGCGGGGGTCCAGATACGCAGTATTTT.

The chain has TRBV7-2 and TRBJ1-1; weak D call: TRBD1 (6 bases). The CDR3 extends over 13 amino acids. Between the trimmed V and J ends, which lost 3 bases and 5 bases, there was a span of 10 bases. Germline lookup yields CDR1 SGHTA and CDR2 FQGNSA. The chain's CDR3 is CASSFWGQTEAFF. For the CDR3, the DNA is TGTGCCAGCAGCTTTTGGGGGCAAACTGAAGCTTTCTTT.

This clonotype has a handful of counts. The V gene is TRBV3-1, the J gene TRBJ2-1, with TRBD1 matching 9 bases. Germline assignment: CDR1 LGHDT and CDR2 YNNKEL (reference sequence). The V gene end was trimmed by 2 bases and the J gene end by 7 bases; junction bases not matched to a gene: 9. The CDR3 covers 16 residues. Here the CDR3 reads CASSQHAGTGQNEQFF. The CDR3 DNA reads TGTGCCAGCAGCCAACACGCTGGGACAGGGCAAAATGAGCAGTTCTTC.

This clonotype was detected a few times. This sequence joins TRBV20-1 and TRBJ1-2; D is possibly TRBD1 (6 bases). In germline, CDR1 is DFQATT, CDR2 SNEGSKA (reference sequence). The CDR3 spans 13 residues. Trimming stripped 0 bases from V and 5 bases from J, with 10 bases between. As DNA, the CDR3 is TGCAGTGCTAGAGATCAGGGGACTTATGGCTACACCTTC. Translating gives CSARDQGTYGYTF.

Points on this clonotype: A junction boundary mismatches the germline segment, possibly from a read error. The gene calls are TRBV24-1 and TRBJ1-5; unclear D gene. The CDR3 is 12 amino acids. Germline CDR1 and CDR2: KGHDR and SFDVKD. In nucleotides, the CDR3 is TGTGCTACCAGTGACTCCCTGGGGCCCCAGCATTTT. Its translation is CATSDSLGPQHF.

This clonotype turned up a few times. V is TRBV7-9 and J is TRBJ2-2; 8 bases map to TRBD2. J gave up 7 bases and V 5 bases, and 6 bases lay outside the gene matches. The CDR3 runs to 14 residues. The germline V gene has CDR1 SEHNR and CDR2 FQNEAQ (reference sequence). The CDR3: CASSTGLGIGELFF. CDR3 in DNA: TGTGCCAGCAGCACGGGACTAGGGATCGGGGAGCTGTTTTTT.

The rearrangement links TRBV28 to TRBJ2-3; D might be TRBD1 (6 bases). The CDR3 consists of 17 residues. Trimming removed 4 bases at V and 2 bases at J, with 19 bases between. Germline V gene lookup returns CDR1 MDHEN and CDR2 SYDVKM. The CDR3 coding sequence is TGTGCCAGCAGTTCTGACGGGTGGACAGAAGACACAGATACGCAGTATTTT. Translation: CASSSDGWTEDTDTQYF. Based on the CDR3 plus reference TRBV28 and TRBJ2-3, the full variable domain is DVKVTQSSRYLVKRTGEKVFLECVQDMDHENMFWYRQDPGLGLRLIYFSYDVKMKEKGDIPEGYSVSREKKERFSLILESASTNQTSMYLCASSSDGWTEDTDTQYFGPGTRLTVL.

This chain connects TRBV19 to TRBJ1-1; TRBD1 aligns across 7 bases. This CDR3 is 13 amino acids long. Germline V gene data show CDR1 as LNHDA and CDR2 as SQIVND (reference sequence). V gave up 4 bases and J gave up 8 bases; unmatched junction bases: 7. The CDR3 DNA is TGTGCCAGTAGTAACAGGGGACAACTGGAAGCTTTCTTT. It codes for CASSNRGQLEAFF.

This rearrangement joins TRBV5-4 to TRBJ2-1; 8 bases fit TRBD2. Losses at the gene ends were 0 bases for V and 5 bases for J; bases not matched to a gene: 7. The CDR3 is 16 amino acids. Germline CDR1 reads SGHNT; CDR2 reads YYREEE (reference sequence). This chain's CDR3 is CASSLAREGRDNEQFF. In DNA, the CDR3 is TGTGCCAGCAGCTTGGCCCGGGAGGGGCGCGACAATGAGCAGTTCTTC.

The V gene is TRBV3-1, the J gene TRBJ2-1; the match to TRBD2 covers 9 bases. The CDR3 totals 15 residues. The V gene's germline CDR1 is LGHDT and CDR2 YNNKEL (reference sequence). The ends lost 1 base at V and 10 bases at J; junction bases unmatched: 8. The CDR3 region is CASSQVAGAEGEQFF. The CDR3 coding sequence is TGTGCCAGCAGCCAAGTAGCGGGGGCAGAGGGAGAGCAGTTCTTC.

The rearrangement links TRBV29-1 to TRBJ2-6, with D unresolved. CDR3 length equals 14 residues. Trimming took 4 bases from V and 3 from J, leaving 10 bases between them. Germline CDR1 SQVTM, CDR2 ANQGSEA. CDR3 bases: TGCAGCGTTGTAGTTGTGGGTGGGGCCAACGTCCTGACTTTC. This encodes CSVVVVGGANVLTF.

This clonotype has more than one count but fewer than ten. The chain recombines TRBV25-1 with TRBJ1-2; D is perhaps TRBD1 (5 bases). The germline V and J ends were trimmed by 3 bases and 0 bases, with 17 bases remaining between them. Germline CDR1 reads MGHDK; CDR2 reads SYGVNS. The CDR3 has 17 amino acids. The chain's CDR3 is CASSDPARQGSNYGYTF. Here the CDR3 DNA reads TGTGCCAGCAGTGACCCGGCCCGGCAGGGCTCTAACTATGGCTACACCTTC.

This clonotype turned up a few times. CDR3 in amino acids: CASSSVGSSADTQYF. As DNA, the CDR3 is TGTGCCAGCAGCTCCGTCGGTTCTAGCGCAGATACGCAGTATTTT. The V gene is TRBV13, the J gene TRBJ2-3, with D possibly being TRBD2 (6 bases). The V gene lost 4 bases and the J gene lost 4 bases, with 15 bases spanning the gap. This CDR3 is built from 15 residues. CDR1 and CDR2 from the germline V gene are PRHDT and FYEKMQ (reference sequence).